This TCR beta chain was recorded in a study of blood T cell repertoires in COVID-19. Produced via immunoSEQ multiplex PCR; TCRdb's table is partial and in-frame only. The sample has under 100,000 clones, about nine tenths seen once; the top ten hold approximately 3.6%. Sequenced input: peripheral blood. This TCR came from a woman between 70 and 85 years old with acute or convalescent COVID-19.

CDR3 DNA: TGCGCCAGCAGCTTGCCGACAGGGGTAAGATCACCCCTCCACTTT. Encoded protein: CASSLPTGVRSPLHF. The chain links TRBV5-1 to TRBJ1-6; 8 bases are a match to TRBD1. The CDR3 spans 15 residues. V gave up 1 base and J gave up 10 bases; unmatched junction bases: 7. In germline, CDR1 is SGHRS, CDR2 YFSETQ.